The 13 T cell receptor beta chains below were found in one sample sequenced in a study of regulatory T cells in long-lasting Graves disease. Regarding time point: newly diagnosed GD, antithyroid drugs for less than 3 months. The TCR library was made from RNA that had been extracted from PBMCs in TRIzol. The TCR beta library used iRepertoire HTBI primers with Arm-PCR amplification of CDR3. MiXCR, applied by TCRdb to the multiplex PCR reads, yields one record per CDR3 protein. The sample lists about 530,000 distinct CDR3 sequences, about 15% seen once, with approximately 25% in the top ten. These records were also assigned to another study, of T cells in Graves' hyperthyroidism and ophthalmopathy.

Sequenced here: peripheral blood mononuclear cells (PBMCs), sampled at new diagnosis, from a patient treated with antithyroid drugs. The receptors stem from a woman aged 40-60 years with Graves disease.

Many counts were recorded for this clonotype. The genes are TRBV20-1 and TRBJ2-5; 7 positions agree with TRBD1. CDR3 size: 12 residues. The V segment lost 1 base and the J segment 4 bases; nucleotides outside the gene matches: 0. Germline V CDR1 and CDR2: DFQATT, SNEGSKA (reference sequence). CDR3 sequence reads: CSARGQGETQYF. CDR3 DNA: TGCAGTGCTAGAGGACAGGGAGAGACCCAGTACTTC.

This chain connects TRBV7-9 to TRBJ1-2, with D tentatively TRBD1 (5 bases). The CDR3 spans 14 residues. Trimming took 6 bases from V and 6 from J, leaving 17 bases between them. The germline CDR1 and CDR2 sequences are SEHNR and FQNEAQ (reference sequence). Here the CDR3 reads CASSSSGQGHGYTF. For the CDR3, the DNA is TGTGCCAGCAGTTCCAGTGGGCAGGGACATGGCTACACCTTC.

On this clonotype: It may be a read error: a sequence one base away is much more abundant. V usage is TRBV20-1 and J usage is TRBJ2-1; TRBD2 aligns across 7 bases. Germline V CDR1 and CDR2: DFQATT, SNEGSKA (reference sequence). The CDR3 is 16 amino acids. Trimming cost V 5 bases and J 10 bases; bases outside gene matches: 20. CDR3 loop: CSAEGGPAGSLGEQFF. DNA for the CDR3: TGCAGTGCTGAGGGAGGACCAGCGGGGTCCCTCGGGGAGCAGTTCTTC.

This clonotype was found a few times. A clone one base away is much larger, so this may be a read error. Here the CDR3 omits its conserved ending phenylalanine or tryptophan, so a read error is the likely source. This rearrangement joins TRBV2 to TRBJ1-5, with D unresolved. Germline-derived CDR1 and CDR2 are SNHLY and FYNNEI. Between the trimmed V and J ends, which lost 3 bases and 2 bases, there was a span of 8 bases. This CDR3 comprises 14 residues. This CDR3 reads CASSDRGGNQPQHS. In DNA, the CDR3 is TGTGCCAGCAGTGACCGGGGAGGCAATCAGCCCCAGCATTCT.

Ten or more counts support this clonotype. J is TRBJ2-7 and V is TRBV10-3; perhaps TRBD1 as D (6 bases). Germline CDR1 reads ENHRY; CDR2 reads SYGVKD. V lost 5 bases, J lost 2 bases, and 10 bases lay in between. The CDR3 sequence is 13 residues long. Written as DNA, the CDR3 is TGTGCCATCAGTCGACAGGAAACCTACGAGCAGTACTTC. It translates to CAISRQETYEQYF.

The V gene is TRBV11-2, the J gene TRBJ2-7, with D possibly being TRBD1 (5 bases). The CDR3 extends over 13 amino acids. Trimming stripped 3 bases from V and 3 bases from J, with 9 bases between. From germline, CDR1 is SGHAT and CDR2 FQNNGV. DNA for the CDR3: TGTGCCAGCAGCTTCTCCAGGGTCTACGAGCAGTACTTC. Encoded protein: CASSFSRVYEQYF.

Of note for this clonotype: A much more abundant neighbour one base away suggests this may be a read error. This chain uses TRBV4-1 with TRBJ2-1; D gene unclear. V was clipped by 3 bases and J by 10 bases, with 10 bases between them. From germline, CDR1 is MGHRA and CDR2 YSYEKL. The CDR3 loop spans 12 amino acids. In nucleotides, the CDR3 is TGCGCCAGCAGCCATCCCTCCCTCGAGCAGTTCTTC. This gives the protein CASSHPSLEQFF.

The genes are TRBV11-2 and TRBJ2-1; TRBD2 agrees at 12 bases. The V segment lost 5 bases and the J segment 0 bases; nucleotides outside the gene matches: 8. Germline values: CDR1 SGHAT, CDR2 FQNNGV. The CDR3 is 18 residues long. The CDR3 bases are TGTGCCAGCAGCGCCCTAGCGGGGGGGGCCAGCTCCTACAATGAGCAGTTCTTC. It codes for CASSALAGGASSYNEQFF.

This clonotype was observed at least ten times. The chain uses TRBV5-1 and TRBJ2-1, with D unclear. The germline V and J ends were trimmed by 2 bases and 5 bases, with 5 bases remaining between them. CDR1 is SGHRS and CDR2 is YFSETQ in the germline V gene. This CDR3 contains 12 residues. CDR3 coding DNA: TGCGCCAGCAGCTTAAGGAACAATGAGCAGTTCTTC. It codes for CASSLRNNEQFF.

V is TRBV20-1 and J is TRBJ1-1, with 7 bases that match TRBD1. V gave up 3 bases and J gave up 3 bases; unmatched junction bases: 4. The CDR3 is made up of 13 amino acids. Per the germline V gene, CDR1 is DFQATT and CDR2 is SNEGSKA (reference sequence). This CDR3 reads CSARTGTDTEAFF. DNA of the CDR3: TGCAGTGCTAGGACAGGGACGGACACTGAAGCTTTCTTT.

Ten or more counts support this clonotype. The chain links TRBV7-3 to TRBJ2-5; D may be TRBD1 or TRBD2 (6 bases each). V was cut by 0 bases and J by 5 bases, with 13 bases left in between. The CDR3 has 15 residues. Per germline, CDR1 SGHTA and CDR2 FQGTGA. The CDR3 spells CASSLTSGAGETQYF. In DNA form, the CDR3 reads TGTGCCAGCAGCTTAACTTCAGGGGCGGGGGAGACCCAGTACTTC.

This clonotype was seen many times. The chain links TRBV7-9 to TRBJ2-5, with 13 bases identical to TRBD2. Germline V CDR1 and CDR2: SEHNR, FQNEAQ (reference sequence). The V and J ends lost 5 bases and 5 bases, in that order; junction bases with no gene match: 5. The CDR3 totals 15 residues. The CDR3 spells CASSRRLAGGETQYF. In DNA, the CDR3 is TGTGCCAGCAGCCGTAGACTAGCGGGGGGCGAGACCCAGTACTTC.

This clonotype occurred many times. This chain uses TRBV5-1 with TRBJ2-2; 9 nucleotides agree with TRBD2. The V and J ends lost 0 bases and 3 bases, in that order; junction bases with no gene match: 3. Looked up from germline, CDR1 is SGHRS and CDR2 is YFSETQ. CDR3 size: 16 residues. The CDR3 sequence: CASSLVAGDYTGELFF. The CDR3 nucleotides are TGCGCCAGCAGCTTGGTAGCGGGGGATTACACCGGGGAGCTGTTTTTT.